This paragraph reports one TCR beta chain. Its antigen remains unidentified. Base-call qualities are not available, and no considerably larger clone is one nucleotide away. CDR1 and CDR2, looked up from the germline V gene, are SGHRS and YFSETQ. V has 4 bases trimmed and J has 0 bases trimmed; junction bases matching no gene number 6. The CDR3 runs 16 amino acids, cysteine and phenylalanine included. Just the 48-base CDR3 DNA is kept, in frame starting at base 1. Synthetic TCR analog templates were spiked into each PCR to estimate absolute template abundance from read counts. The immunoSEQ assay used bias-controlled V and J gene primers to amplify TCRbeta CDR3 regions from genomic DNA. Sequencing of rearranged TCRbeta segments was done at approximately 20X coverage. The authors' pipeline ran thus. Sequencing errors were corrected by clustering, and CDR3s were annotated against IMGT so that V, D and J genes could be assigned. Only productive TCRbeta rearrangements were used in downstream analyses, excluding out-of-frame or stop-codon sequences. Clonality was computed as one minus Shannon entropy normalized by the log of the number of unique productive sequences. Clones differing between time points or between blood and tumor were identified by Fisher's exact test with Benjamini-Hochberg correction at adjusted p below 0.01. The clones in this table, taken by TCRdb from immuneACCESS, are in-frame only. Not every clone is retained; where verified, under half of the shortfall comes from an unresolved V gene, and the cause of the rest is unknown. V and J calls and clone size are as listed in that table; D and trimming were resolved from the DNA. The sample profile shows 100,000 or so clones; around 93% of them were found once. The top ten constitute 0.92% of the sample.

A total of 25 to 30 patients with locally advanced or metastatic urothelial carcinoma, treated at Memorial Sloan Kettering on a trial protocol, made up the cohort. Peripheral blood mononuclear cells were collected pretreatment and during treatment, with between 1 and 8 total time points obtained per patient. The Qiagen DNeasy Blood extraction kit was used to purify genomic DNA from total PBMCs and tumor samples. PBMCs were collected pretreatment and during treatment, and were isolated and stored as previously described. This entry is derived from a study of PD-L1 blockade in urothelial cancer (dated by TCRdb to about 2017). Background on the whole study: Therapy was started at some point between 2013 and 2015 for all patients, and atezolizumab 1,200 mg was administered intravenously every 3 weeks. Progression-free survival longer than 6 months counted as durable clinical benefit, and TCR features were additionally tested against both progression-free and overall survival. Patients had an ECOG performance status of 0 or 1 and had received between 0 and 3 prior chemotherapy regimens. Durable clinical benefit was achieved by nine patients and was not achieved by 20 patients. About 90% of the roughly 29 patients were identified as males with urothelial cancer of bladder origin, and a prior smoking history was reported by 18 of 29 patients. In the same patients, pretreatment tumors underwent whole exome sequencing and RNA sequencing in addition to TCR sequencing. Pretreatment tumor samples, along with matched peripheral blood serially collected before and after atezolizumab treatment, were subjected to TCR sequencing. An exploratory multi-omic analysis was conducted of the somatic, immune and clinical correlates of response to PD-L1 blockade with atezolizumab in urothelial cancer. Blood samples were analyzed 3 weeks after the start of treatment (second dose) and 6 weeks after the start of treatment. Some 30 patients had pretreatment blood TCR-seq, approximately 24 had at least one posttreatment blood collection, and approximately 24 had tumor TCR-seq. Blood samples gave a median of approximately 150,000 T cells and 80,000 or so unique TCRs, with a median clonality of 0.080. What the authors observed across the whole study: A pretreatment peripheral blood TCR clonality below the median was linked to improved progression-free and overall survival. Because of the small sample size (n ≈ 30) and the many exploratory analyses performed, the results are intended to be regarded as hypothesis-generating. Among patients with durable benefit, tumor-associated TCR clones showed greater expansion in peripheral blood 3 weeks after treatment started (n ≈ 22, p = 0.022).

The chain links TRBV5-1 with TRBJ2-7, with 11 central nucleotides matching TRBD2. The origin of this receptor is a woman at least 80 years old with urothelial cancer. The material was PBMCs, obtained around atezolizumab (anti-PD-L1) treatment. The CDR3 here reads CASSTQTSGGSYEQYF. The nucleotide sequence reads as follows: TGCGCCAGCAGCACCCAAACTAGCGGGGGCTCCTACGAGCAGTACTTC.